This is a list of T cell receptor beta chains from one sample in a study of blood T cell repertoires in COVID-19. Repertoires were generated with immunoSEQ multiplex PCR, while TCRdb's copy carries only in-frame clones and drops some. The profile covers approximately 79,000 clones, with more than 85% appearing a single time and less than 0.65% taken by the ten largest. The source material was peripheral blood. Source of these receptors: a man aged 55 to 70 with acute or convalescent COVID-19. Both conserved end residues are part of each CDR3. Each record gives: V gene, J gene, CDR3 protein.

V gene: TRBV5-6; J gene: TRBJ1-6; CDR3 protein: CASSLGFRDKNSPLHF
V gene: TRBV10-1; J gene: TRBJ2-3; CDR3 protein: CASSDAMGTDTQYF
V gene: TRBV19; J gene: TRBJ1-5; CDR3 protein: CASNGQGVLDSNQPQHF
V gene: TRBV18; J gene: TRBJ2-7; CDR3 protein: CASSPPQEQYF
V gene: TRBV5-1; J gene: TRBJ2-2; CDR3 protein: CASSLDQQGVGGELFF
V gene: TRBV19; J gene: TRBJ1-5; CDR3 protein: CASRGTGVDNQPQHF
V gene: TRBV27; J gene: TRBJ1-2; CDR3 protein: CASSLNSYYGYTF
V gene: TRBV6-4; J gene: TRBJ2-3; CDR3 protein: CASSRTIAADTQYF
V gene: TRBV20-1; J gene: TRBJ2-3; CDR3 protein: CSASRVDTQYF
V gene: TRBV27; J gene: TRBJ1-2; CDR3 protein: CASSPGQGADGYTF
V gene: TRBV7-8; J gene: TRBJ1-1; CDR3 protein: CASSSRGIMMNTEAFF
V gene: TRBV7-9; J gene: TRBJ1-1; CDR3 protein: CASSLVQQEAFF
V gene: TRBV7-9; J gene: TRBJ1-1; CDR3 protein: CASSTEPGTEAFF
V gene: TRBV19; J gene: TRBJ2-7; CDR3 protein: CASSTVFGRGGYEQYF
V gene: TRBV5-1; J gene: TRBJ2-5; CDR3 protein: CASSLVAGSGETQYF
V gene: TRBV5-1; J gene: TRBJ2-3; CDR3 protein: CASSLRVGEDTQYF
V gene: TRBV19; J gene: TRBJ2-3; CDR3 protein: CASSINRGDTQYF
V gene: TRBV6-5; J gene: TRBJ1-5; CDR3 protein: CASSRTGAAVQPQHF
V gene: TRBV9; J gene: TRBJ1-1; CDR3 protein: CASTLTTTNTEAFF
V gene: TRBV7-2; J gene: TRBJ2-2; CDR3 protein: CASSLKRNTGELFF
V gene: TRBV11-3; J gene: TRBJ2-1; CDR3 protein: CASSPHAGEQFF
V gene: TRBV6-1; J gene: TRBJ1-5; CDR3 protein: CASSETGGYNQPQHF
V gene: TRBV7-8; J gene: TRBJ2-1; CDR3 protein: CASSIIAGGSYNEQFF
V gene: TRBV18; J gene: TRBJ2-1; CDR3 protein: CASSPRGGRAGGEQFF
V gene: TRBV11-2; J gene: TRBJ1-2; CDR3 protein: CASSLVAGGFGGYTF
V gene: TRBV5-1; J gene: TRBJ2-7; CDR3 protein: CASSLPQLPEQYF